This TCR beta chain was sequenced for a study of metastatic and nonmetastatic thyroid tumors. About the research overall: Both malignant and benign thyroid patients supplied peripheral blood and tumor or nodule tissue samples, across which the repertoires of these patients were then compared.

This CDR3 contains 14 residues. J gave up 11 bases and V 5 bases, and 11 bases lay outside the gene matches. Germline V gene data show CDR1 as LNHDA and CDR2 as SQIVND (reference sequence). Each patient went into thyroid surgery without having received any treatment. TCRdb re-clonotyped the PCR reads through MiXCR. The sample shows 30,000 or so clones, around 7% of them seen only once. Ten or more counts support this clone. The V gene is TRBV19, the J gene TRBJ1-4; TRBD1 matches 7 bases. The TCR originated in a female donor with papillary thyroid cancer or a benign thyroid nodule (not recorded which). Some clones in this sample may be carry-over from other donors' samples. Input material: blood. The CDR3 loop is CASSPRGGQWKLFF. CDR3 nucleotide sequence: TGTGCCAGTAGTCCAAGGGGGGGACAGTGGAAACTGTTTTTT.